Listed here are 22 T cell receptor beta chains from one sample, sequenced in a study of spatial heterogeneity in lung cancer. Sample time point: blood at routine non-recurrence follow-up after resection. Tumor, nontumor lung or frozen PBMC supplied whole RNA that was sequenced unsorted. TCRdb called the 5' RACE reads again in MiXCR, with one record for every CDR3 protein. The sample includes about 52,000 distinct CDR3 sequences, less than 9.5% of them seen just once. Here the sequenced sample was PBMCs, taken at follow-up. Receptor source: a female donor with early-stage non-small cell lung cancer.

The chain has TRBV7-8 and TRBJ2-7; the match to TRBD1 covers 9 bases. Germline CDR1 is SGHVS and CDR2 is FQNEAQ. CDR3 length equals 16 residues. V shed 6 bases, J shed 2 bases, and the junction held 11 bases outside the gene matches. The CDR3: CASSRTRDRVTYEQYF. CDR3 DNA: TGTGCCAGCAGTCGTACCCGGGACAGGGTCACCTACGAGCAGTACTTC. Drawing the rest from reference TRBV7-8 and TRBJ2-7, the complete variable domain is GAGVSQSPRYKVAKRGQDVALRCDPISGHVSLFWYQQALGQGPEFLTYFQNEAQLDKSGLPSDRFFAERPEGSVSTLKIQRTQQEDSAVYLCASSRTRDRVTYEQYFGPGTRLTVT.

The chain is built from TRBV7-2 and TRBJ2-3; 12 nucleotides agree with TRBD1. This CDR3 spans 14 amino acids. After removal of 6 bases from V and 5 bases from J, the junction contained 3 bases not matched to a gene. CDR1 is SGHTA, CDR2 FQGNSA, per germline. CDR3 sequence: CASSWDRGRDTQYF. In DNA form, the CDR3 reads TGTGCCAGCAGTTGGGACAGGGGGCGAGATACGCAGTATTTT.

In its sample, this clonotype was seen many times. This sequence joins TRBV28 and TRBJ2-5; no clear D. Germline V gives CDR1 MDHEN, CDR2 SYDVKM. The V gene lost 6 bases and the J gene lost 5 bases, with 16 bases spanning the gap. This CDR3 has 14 residues. The CDR3 is CASSPRRSPETQYF. CDR3 nucleotide sequence: TGTGCCAGCAGCCCCCGCCGGTCCCCGGAGACCCAGTACTTC.

This clonotype was recorded at least ten times. The J gene is TRBJ2-1, the V gene TRBV6-5; D gene ambiguous. Germline V gene lookup returns CDR1 MNHEY and CDR2 SVGAGI. The CDR3 has 12 amino acids. Between the trimmed V and J ends, which lost 6 bases and 8 bases, there was a span of 11 bases. The DNA of the CDR3 is TGTGCCAGCAGCCTACTCGGTGATGAGCAGTTCTTC. This gives the protein CASSLLGDEQFF.

There are a few counts of this clonotype. This chain's CDR3 is CASSLGQSYYEQYF. DNA of the CDR3: TGTGCCAGCAGTTTGGGACAGAGTTACTACGAGCAGTACTTC. The V call is TRBV6-2 or TRBV6-3, the J call TRBJ2-7; 7 positions match TRBD1. CDR1 MNHEY and CDR2 SVGEGT come from the germline V gene. The length of the CDR3 is 14 residues. Trimming removed 4 bases from V and 3 bases from J; junction bases left unmatched: 6.

The gene calls are TRBV11-2 and TRBJ2-1; D is unclear. Germline lookup yields CDR1 SGHAT and CDR2 FQNNGV. The CDR3 length is 14 residues. The V gene lost 3 bases and the J gene lost 4 bases, with 10 bases spanning the gap. The CDR3 here is CASSFRSLYNEQFF. The CDR3 DNA is TGTGCCAGCAGCTTCCGCTCTCTGTACAATGAGCAGTTCTTC.

This clonotype was found a few times. The chain joins TRBV7-2 to TRBJ2-7; no firm D call. CDR3 length: 16 residues. Germline values: CDR1 SGHTA, CDR2 FQGNSA. V lost 0 bases and J lost 4, with 16 bases in between. CDR3 nucleotide sequence: TGTGCCAGCAGCTTAGCGAGTCAGCCGACCTCATACGAGCAGTACTTC. It yields the protein CASSLASQPTSYEQYF.

In this sample, this clonotype turned up many times. The V gene is TRBV9, the J gene TRBJ2-7, with TRBD1 as a possible D gene (5 bases). This CDR3 is 14 amino acids long. CDR1 and CDR2 from the germline V gene are SGDLS and YYNGEE. V shed 1 base and J shed 3 bases, with 11 bases lying between them. CDR3 bases: TGTGCCAGCAGCGTATGGTTTGACAGCTACGAGCAGTACTTC. Its translation is CASSVWFDSYEQYF.

This clonotype is categorized as medium-sized. The chain combines TRBV5-1 with TRBJ1-6; D possibly corresponds to TRBD1 (5 bases). The V and J ends lost 2 bases and 7 bases respectively, with 10 bases between them. The CDR3 has 14 residues. In germline, CDR1 is SGHRS, CDR2 YFSETQ. CDR3 loop: CASSFGDFNSPLHF. For the CDR3, the DNA is TGCGCCAGCAGCTTCGGGGACTTCAATTCACCCCTCCACTTT.

This clonotype showed up many times. The gene calls are TRBV7-8 and TRBJ1-5; D is unresolved. The CDR3 contains 13 residues. Per germline, CDR1 SGHVS and CDR2 FQNEAQ. The V and J ends lost 1 base and 7 bases respectively, with 8 bases between them. CDR3 protein: CASSLVVQQPQHF. CDR3 nucleotides: TGTGCCAGCAGCTTAGTCGTACAGCAGCCCCAGCATTTT.

In this sample, this clonotype turned up many times. The J gene is TRBJ2-1, the V gene TRBV10-3; TRBD2 matches at 9 bases. Germline assignment: CDR1 ENHRY and CDR2 SYGVKD. The CDR3 runs to 19 residues. V was clipped by 0 bases and J by 4 bases; unmatched bases: 13. The CDR3 is CAISESYGAAGGRYNEQFF. The CDR3 region has the DNA TGTGCCATCAGTGAGTCTTACGGAGCGGCGGGGGGGCGGTACAATGAGCAGTTCTTC.

Concerning this clonotype itself: Being one base from a much bigger clone, this may be a read error. The V gene is TRBV4-1, the J gene TRBJ2-5; D gene unclear. CDR1 is MGHRA, CDR2 YSYEKL, per germline. The CDR3 length is 12 residues. The DNA for the CDR3 is TGCGCCATCAGCCAAGTCGCGGAGACCCAGTACTTC. As protein: CAISQVAETQYF.

This clonotype was seen many times. The gene calls are TRBV20-1 and TRBJ1-1; the D is unclear. The CDR3 loop spans 15 amino acids. Germline V gene data show CDR1 as DFQATT and CDR2 as SNEGSKA (reference sequence). Trimming took 6 bases from V and 0 from J, leaving 17 bases between them. CDR3 sequence reads: CSARPGKIMNTEAFF. For the CDR3, the DNA is TGCAGTGCAAGACCGGGAAAAATTATGAACACTGAAGCTTTCTTT.

This clonotype was counted only a few times. This rearrangement joins TRBV11-2 to TRBJ2-7, with 10 bases matching TRBD1. Germline loops: CDR1 SGHAT, CDR2 FQNNGV. The CDR3 sequence is 14 residues long. Losses at the gene ends were 4 bases for V and 7 bases for J; bases not matched to a gene: 7. The CDR3 sequence is CASSSGTGAGEQYF. The CDR3 nucleotides read TGTGCCAGCAGCTCGGGGACAGGGGCTGGAGAGCAGTACTTC.

In its sample, this clonotype was seen many times. The chain combines TRBV7-9 with TRBJ2-5; 7 nucleotides line up with TRBD2. The germline CDR1 and CDR2 sequences are SEHNR and FQNEAQ (reference sequence). CDR3 size: 14 residues. The V segment lost 5 bases and the J segment 0 bases; nucleotides outside the gene matches: 3. The CDR3 nucleotides read TGTGCCAGCAGCCAACTAGCGAACCAAGAGACCCAGTACTTC. Protein sequence: CASSQLANQETQYF.

This clonotype has at least ten counts. The chain uses TRBV10-3 and TRBJ1-2; 7 bases match TRBD1. Germline V gene sequence: CDR1 ENHRY, CDR2 SYGVKD. The CDR3 contains 15 residues. Trimming at V came to 0 bases and at J to 3 bases, leaving 4 bases not matched to a gene. The CDR3 DNA reads as TGTGCCATCAGTGAGTCGACAGGGCAGGACTATGGCTACACCTTC. Residues: CAISESTGQDYGYTF.

This clonotype was seen only once. The chain links TRBV11-2 to TRBJ2-7; D might be TRBD1 (6 bases). Germline loops: CDR1 SGHAT, CDR2 FQNNGV. Trimming took off 5 bases at V and 0 bases at J, with 8 bases between the two ends. CDR3 length equals 13 residues. CDR3 DNA: TGTGCCAGCAGCACAGGGTACTCCTACGAGCAGTACTTC. It yields the protein CASSTGYSYEQYF.

The V and J genes are TRBV3-1 and TRBJ2-7; TRBD1 might be the D (5 bases). Trimming shortened V by 4 bases and J by 3 bases, and 13 bases separated the two germline ends. Germline values: CDR1 LGHDT, CDR2 YNNKEL (reference sequence). CDR3 size: 14 residues. In nucleotides, the CDR3 is TGTGCCAGCAGCCTTCCAGGGTTGGACTACGAGCAGTACTTC. Its translation is CASSLPGLDYEQYF.

This clonotype was seen many times. The genes are TRBV7-2 and TRBJ2-7; 7 bases map to TRBD2. The CDR3 is 14 amino acids. The J segment lost 2 bases and the V segment lost 0 bases, leaving 1 base of the junction unmatched. CDR1 and CDR2 (germline): SGHTA, FQGNSA. The CDR3 protein is CASSLASGAYEQYF. In DNA form, the CDR3 reads TGTGCCAGCAGCTTAGCCAGCGGGGCCTACGAGCAGTACTTC.

This clonotype occurred many times. The CDR3 spells CASSFYLEETQYF. The CDR3, as DNA: TGTGCCAGCAGTTTTTACTTGGAGGAGACCCAGTACTTC. The genes are TRBV28 and TRBJ2-5; D unresolved. The V end lost 3 bases, the J end lost 5 bases, and 10 bases lay between the germline ends. The CDR3 length is 13 residues. CDR1 and CDR2 from the germline V gene are MDHEN and SYDVKM.

This clonotype was found a few times. The V gene is TRBV4-3, the J gene TRBJ2-3, with 7 nucleotides matching TRBD1. V shed 1 base, J shed 3 bases, and the junction held 7 bases outside the gene matches. Germline V gives CDR1 LGHNA, CDR2 YSLEER. This CDR3 region has 16 residues. The CDR3 DNA reads as TGCGCCAGCAGCCAAGCTTGGGGACAGACAACAGATACGCAGTATTTT. It specifies CASSQAWGQTTDTQYF.

Ten or more counts support this clonotype. V and J are TRBV24-1 and TRBJ2-3; 9 positions match TRBD1. Germline V gives CDR1 KGHDR, CDR2 SFDVKD. With V trimmed by 2 bases and J by 6 bases, 11 bases remained unmatched. The CDR3 has 17 residues. The CDR3 region has the DNA TGTGCCACCAGTGATTCCCGGACAGGGGCCCGTCTGGATACGCAGTATTTT. Protein product: CATSDSRTGARLDTQYF.